Detailed here is one T cell receptor beta chain. What it binds is not known. Compared with germline, one end of the junction differs, possibly owing to a read error. This sample is drawn from a study of tumor and adjacent non-tumor tissue in lung cancer. The wider study: There were approximately twelve adenocarcinoma, a couple of squamous cell carcinoma and 1 small cell lung cancer cases.

Germline CDR1 reads MNHEY; CDR2 reads SVGAGI. The CDR3 has 16 residues. Findings and caveats of the study: Normal lung showed higher cumulative top 100 clone frequency than tumor. Patients with more diverse tumor TCRs had worse survival.

TCRbeta libraries were built with three rounds of nested PCR, modified from ARM-PCR. In TCRdb, the multiplex PCR reads were re-called with MiXCR into one record per CDR3 protein. This table has approximately 120,000 distinct CDR3 sequences, under 65% appearing once. The template was RNA from unsorted bulk tissue. The normal lung tissue was taken more than 3 cm from the tumor edge. This TCR came from a man in his 60s with non-small cell lung cancer. What was sequenced was distant non-tumor lung tissue. The V gene is TRBV6-5, the J gene TRBJ2-5; a possible D gene is TRBD2 (6 bases). The DNA of the CDR3 is TGTGCCAGCACCCAGAGATTGGGGGGTAGGCAAGAGACCCAATACTTC. Protein product: CASTQRLGGRQETQYF.